These 29 T cell receptor beta chains originate from one sample sequenced in a study of cytomegalovirus exposure and HLA in healthy donors. PCR used 60 Vbeta primers and 13 Jbeta primers. The method was immunoSEQ multiplex PCR; TCRdb's version includes in-frame clones alone and lacks a portion of them. The top ten clones hold 3.5% to 4% of a sample with about 200,000 clones, approximately 80% of them seen once. The sequenced material came from PBMCs. Source of these receptors: a male donor in good health and CMV-seronegative.

The chain carries TRBV7-2 and TRBJ2-5; the match to TRBD2 covers 12 bases. Germline V lookup: CDR1 SGHTA, CDR2 FQGNSA. J lost 7 bases, V lost 5 bases, and 8 bases had no gene match. This CDR3 comprises 15 residues. The CDR3 DNA reads TGTGCCAGCAGCCAAGGACTAGCGGGAAGGGGGACCCAGTACTTC. Translating gives CASSQGLAGRGTQYF.

The chain employs TRBV7-3 and TRBJ2-3; tentatively, D is TRBD2 (6 bases). The V end lost 8 bases, the J end lost 2 bases, and 14 bases lay between the germline ends. CDR1 and CDR2 from the germline V gene are SGHTA and FQGTGA. The CDR3 runs 14 residues. The DNA of the CDR3 is TGTGCCAGCGGTCCGGGACTCACCACAGATACGCAGTATTTT. Translated, it gives CASGPGLTTDTQYF.

J is TRBJ1-4 and V is TRBV28, with D uncertain. Germline V gene sequence: CDR1 MDHEN, CDR2 SYDVKM. There are 13 residues in the CDR3. With 5 bases removed from V and 1 base from J, the gap between germline ends came to 5 bases. CDR3 sequence reads: CASSPITNEKLFF. For the CDR3, the DNA is TGTGCCAGCAGTCCTATAACTAATGAAAAACTGTTTTTT.

Written as DNA, the CDR3 is TGTGCCAGCAGCTTTGGGTACAGCGGGAGGGCCGAAGATACGCAGTATTTT. This encodes CASSFGYSGRAEDTQYF. This chain connects TRBV5-8 to TRBJ2-3; 10 nucleotides agree with TRBD2. CDR1 and CDR2 from the germline V gene are SGHTS and YDEGEE. V lost 2 bases, J lost 5 bases, and 11 bases stayed unmatched. This CDR3 is 17 amino acids long.

The chain employs TRBV19 and TRBJ2-5; 10 positions agree with TRBD1. The CDR3 runs to 14 residues. CDR1 is LNHDA, CDR2 SQIVND, per germline (reference sequence). V was pared by 2 bases and J by 9 bases, with 6 bases of the junction left unmatched. DNA of the CDR3: TGTGCCAGTAGTATATCGACAGGGGGCTTCCCCCAGTACTTC. It codes for CASSISTGGFPQYF.

The chain combines TRBV6-5 with TRBJ2-3; D remains unclear. CDR3 length: 16 residues. The ends were cut back, 0 bases at V and 2 bases at J, with 12 bases in the middle. The germline gives CDR1 MNHEY, CDR2 SVGAGI. The CDR3 sequence is CASSYSRLAPTDTQYF. The CDR3 region has the DNA TGTGCCAGCAGTTACTCACGCTTAGCCCCCACAGATACGCAGTATTTT.

For this clone: Its ends do not fully match the called genes, so a read error is possible. The chain couples TRBV7-7 to TRBJ2-2; the D is unclear. Germline V CDR1 and CDR2: SSHAT, FNYEAQ (reference sequence). CDR3 length: 14 residues. DNA for the CDR3: TGTGCTAGCAGCCTTTCCCTTAACACCGGGGAGCTGTTTTTT. It encodes CASSLSLNTGELFF.

This rearrangement joins TRBV5-1 to TRBJ2-5, with 10 positions matching TRBD1. The V gene's germline CDR1 is SGHRS and CDR2 YFSETQ. The CDR3 runs to 18 residues. The V gene end was trimmed by 3 bases and the J gene end by 3 bases; junction bases not matched to a gene: 14. CDR3 bases: TGCGCCAGCAGCTCCGCCGGGACAGGGGAACCCCTCGAAGAGACCCAGTACTTC. Its protein is CASSSAGTGEPLEETQYF.

This clone was seen a single time. V is TRBV6-6 and J is TRBJ1-1; 11 bases fit TRBD1. CDR1 and CDR2 from the germline V gene are MNHNY and SVGAGI (reference sequence). Trimming cost V 1 base and J 5 bases; bases outside gene matches: 6. The CDR3 has 16 amino acids. CDR3 region: CASSYFPGDRGTEAFF. The CDR3 bases are TGTGCCAGCAGTTACTTTCCGGGGGACAGGGGGACTGAAGCTTTCTTT.

In this sample, this clone turned up once. The rearrangement links TRBV11-2 to TRBJ2-6; maybe TRBD1 (5 bases). V dropped 5 bases and J dropped 3 bases, with 23 bases sitting between them. The CDR3 loop spans 19 amino acids. In germline, CDR1 is SGHAT, CDR2 FQNNGV. In DNA, the CDR3 is TGTGCCAGCAGCCGTAGAAGTCGGGCAGGGTACGGTGGGGCCAACGTCCTGACTTTC. This translates into CASSRRSRAGYGGANVLTF.

The gene calls are TRBV10-3 and TRBJ2-7; TRBD2 aligns across 7 bases. With V trimmed by 0 bases and J by 6 bases, 2 bases remained unmatched. Germline values: CDR1 ENHRY, CDR2 SYGVKD. The CDR3 covers 13 residues. The CDR3 protein is CAISESIAGEQYF. The CDR3, as DNA: TGTGCCATCAGTGAGTCAATAGCGGGCGAGCAGTACTTC.

The gene calls are TRBV10-3 and TRBJ2-7; D perhaps matches TRBD1 (7 bases). The germline gives CDR1 ENHRY, CDR2 SYGVKD. The ends were cut back, 4 bases at V and 3 bases at J, with 22 bases in the middle. The CDR3 runs 17 residues. The CDR3 protein is CAISASQGGGQNYEQYF. The CDR3 DNA reads as TGTGCCATCAGTGCCAGCCAGGGGGGTGGACAGAACTACGAGCAGTACTTC.

The rearrangement joins TRBV6-5 to TRBJ2-7; D might be TRBD1 (5 bases). From germline, CDR1 is MNHEY and CDR2 SVGAGI. The CDR3 extends over 12 amino acids. The V end lost 7 bases, the J end lost 2 bases, and 9 bases lay between the germline ends. CDR3 coding DNA: TGTGCCAGCACAGGACAAGCCTACGAGCAGTACTTC. Protein product: CASTGQAYEQYF.

The genes are TRBV7-2 and TRBJ2-5; no firm D call. The CDR3 has 16 amino acids. Germline V gene data show CDR1 as SGHTA and CDR2 as FQGNSA. V was pared by 1 base and J by 5 bases, with 17 bases between. The CDR3 sequence is CASSLGIGLRVETQYF. As DNA, the CDR3 is TGTGCCAGCAGCTTAGGTATTGGTCTACGGGTCGAGACCCAGTACTTC.

The CDR3 here is CASSLFARGNTGELFF. CDR3 coding DNA: TGTGCCAGCAGTTTATTCGCCAGGGGGAACACCGGGGAGCTGTTTTTT. This chain uses TRBV28 with TRBJ2-2; TRBD1 might be the D (6 bases). Germline V gene lookup returns CDR1 MDHEN and CDR2 SYDVKM. Deletions cut 1 base from V and 1 base from J, with 10 bases between. The CDR3 is 16 amino acids.

This clone was seen a few times. The chain carries TRBV7-3 and TRBJ1-1; 8 bases agree with TRBD1. The V gene's germline CDR1 is SGHTA and CDR2 FQGTGA. V lost 5 bases and J lost 6; bases outside the gene matches: 5. There are 13 residues in the CDR3. This CDR3 reads CASSPDRGAEAFF. The CDR3, as DNA: TGTGCCAGCAGCCCCGACAGGGGAGCTGAAGCTTTCTTT.

J is TRBJ2-7 and V is TRBV6-1, with D possibly being TRBD2 (5 bases). The germline gives CDR1 MNHNS, CDR2 SASEGT. This CDR3 is 15 amino acids long. Trimming took 4 bases from V and 0 from J, leaving 13 bases between them. The CDR3 bases are TGTGCCAGCAGTGGGGAATTGCGGGTCTCCTACGAGCAGTACTTC. It translates to CASSGELRVSYEQYF.

The chain combines TRBV19 with TRBJ1-1; D is uncertain. The CDR3 runs to 13 residues. The V and J ends lost 4 bases and 5 bases respectively, with 11 bases between them. Germline V gene sequence: CDR1 LNHDA, CDR2 SQIVND (reference sequence). Written as DNA, the CDR3 is TGTGCCAGTAGTAGGGAGGTGAGGACTGAAGCTTTCTTT. Its translation: CASSREVRTEAFF.

The chain uses TRBV27 and TRBJ2-5; D perhaps matches TRBD1 (5 bases). This CDR3 contains 16 residues. Germline V gene data show CDR1 as MNHEY and CDR2 as SMNVEV (reference sequence). V lost 0 bases to trimming and J lost 1 base, with 12 bases between them. CDR3 bases: TGTGCCAGCAGTTTATCCCTAGGACACAGCCAAGAGACCCAGTACTTC. It yields the protein CASSLSLGHSQETQYF.

This chain connects TRBV5-4 to TRBJ2-5, with D possibly TRBD2 on 5 matching bases. The CDR3 contains 14 residues. From germline, CDR1 is SGHNT and CDR2 YYREEE (reference sequence). Trimming took off 5 bases at V and 4 bases at J, with 15 bases between the two ends. The CDR3 here is CASSSAGKSETQYF. The CDR3 bases are TGTGCCAGCAGTTCTGCCGGGAAGTCAGAGACCCAGTACTTC.

This chain links TRBV5-1 with TRBJ2-7; 9 bases match TRBD1. J gave up 5 bases and V 0 bases, and 6 bases lay outside the gene matches. This CDR3 comprises 15 residues. Per the germline V gene, CDR1 is SGHRS and CDR2 is YFSETQ. CDR3 residues: CASSLGRDRADEQYF. CDR3 nucleotides: TGCGCCAGCAGCTTGGGACGGGACAGGGCGGACGAGCAGTACTTC.

Points on this clone: One junction end disagrees with the germline gene, perhaps due to a read error. The rearrangement uses TRBV6-5 and TRBJ2-7; 9 nucleotides line up with TRBD2. Germline loops: CDR1 MNHEY, CDR2 SVGAGI. The CDR3 runs 15 residues. CDR3 bases: TGTGCCAGCAGCCAATCGACTAGCGGATCCTCCGAGCAGTACTTC. It translates to CASSQSTSGSSEQYF.

The chain combines TRBV2 with TRBJ2-7; the D is unclear. The CDR3 loop spans 13 amino acids. V lost 1 base and J lost 3, with 7 bases in between. CDR1 is SNHLY, CDR2 FYNNEI, per germline. The CDR3 DNA follows: TGTGCCAGCAGTGAAGGGAGAATCTACGAGCAGTACTTC. Its protein product is CASSEGRIYEQYF.

This clone was counted a single time. The V and J genes are TRBV9 and TRBJ2-1, with a possible D match to TRBD1 (5 bases). Germline V gene sequence: CDR1 SGDLS, CDR2 YYNGEE. The CDR3 has 15 amino acids. Trimming left V 3 bases short and J 1 base short, with 11 bases between. In nucleotides, the CDR3 is TGTGCCAGCAGCGGCAGGGTCTTATCCTACAATGAGCAGTTCTTC. Encoded protein: CASSGRVLSYNEQFF.

This chain's CDR3 is CASSEGLAGGLWYEQYF. The CDR3 DNA follows: TGTGCCAGCAGTGAGGGACTAGCGGGAGGGCTCTGGTACGAGCAGTACTTC. The chain employs TRBV27 and TRBJ2-7; 16 bases match TRBD2. J was trimmed by 4 bases and V by 5 bases; bases with no gene match: 8. Germline CDR1 and CDR2: MNHEY and SMNVEV (reference sequence). The CDR3 totals 17 residues.

This clone has a handful of counts. This chain uses TRBV10-2 with TRBJ1-3, with 7 bases identical to TRBD1. There are 16 residues in the CDR3. Germline V gene data show CDR1 as WSHSY and CDR2 as SAAADI. Trimming removed 6 bases from V and 0 bases from J; junction bases left unmatched: 8. The CDR3 region is CASRANRGHSGNTIYF. The DNA of the CDR3 is TGCGCCAGCAGGGCCAACAGGGGACACTCTGGAAACACCATATATTTT.

There are a few counts of this clone. This rearrangement joins TRBV6-5 to TRBJ2-3; 8 nucleotides match TRBD2. V trimming: 5 bases; J trimming: 2 bases; junction bases outside the gene matches: 3. The CDR3 is made up of 14 amino acids. In germline, CDR1 is MNHEY, CDR2 SVGAGI. CDR3 nucleotide sequence: TGTGCCAGCAGTGACGGGAGGGCCACAGATACGCAGTATTTT. Encoded protein: CASSDGRATDTQYF.

The chain recombines TRBV18 with TRBJ2-2, with 7 bases that match TRBD1. Germline CDR1 reads KGHSH; CDR2 reads LQKENI. Trimming cost V 5 bases and J 4 bases; bases outside gene matches: 7. CDR3 length: 15 residues. The CDR3 coding sequence is TGTGCCAGCTCAACAGGGGCCCTGGGCACCGGGGAGCTGTTTTTT. It encodes CASSTGALGTGELFF.

V usage is TRBV9 and J usage is TRBJ2-3; TRBD1 matches 10 bases. Germline-derived CDR1 and CDR2 are SGDLS and YYNGEE. The V gene end was trimmed by 3 bases and the J gene end by 7 bases; junction bases not matched to a gene: 11. The CDR3 contains 16 residues. The CDR3 here is CASSAQPRQGAYTQYF. The DNA for the CDR3 is TGTGCCAGCAGCGCACAGCCCAGACAGGGGGCATATACGCAGTATTTT.